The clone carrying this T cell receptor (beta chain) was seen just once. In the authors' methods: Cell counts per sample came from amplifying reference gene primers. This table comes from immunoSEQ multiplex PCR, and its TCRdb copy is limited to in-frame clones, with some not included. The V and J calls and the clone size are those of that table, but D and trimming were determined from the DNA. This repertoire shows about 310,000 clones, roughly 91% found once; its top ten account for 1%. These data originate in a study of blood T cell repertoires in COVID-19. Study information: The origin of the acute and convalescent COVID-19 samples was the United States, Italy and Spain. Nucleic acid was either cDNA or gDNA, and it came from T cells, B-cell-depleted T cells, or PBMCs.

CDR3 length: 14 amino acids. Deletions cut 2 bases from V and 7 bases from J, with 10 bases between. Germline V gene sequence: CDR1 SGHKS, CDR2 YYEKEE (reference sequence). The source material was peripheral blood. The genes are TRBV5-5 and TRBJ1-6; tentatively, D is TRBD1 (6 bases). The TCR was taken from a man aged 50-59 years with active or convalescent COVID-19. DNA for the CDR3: TGTGCCAGCAGCTTCAGGGGTCGGAATTCACCCCTCCACTTT. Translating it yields CASSFRGRNSPLHF.